Following are 23 T cell receptor beta chains from one sample sequenced in a study of T cell repertoires in cytomegalovirus infection (dated by TCRdb to about 2019). What these receptors recognize is not known. The treatment or condition label on this specimen signifies: in vitro stimulation with specific CMV peptide epitopes to enrich CMV-specific T cells. The sample was run on an Illumina HiSeq 1500. TCRdb's own reprocessing of the public reads used fastp at Q25 and MiXCR and kept productive beta chains. One record per CDR3 amino acid sequence lists the most common genes and DNA. The sample contains over 100,000 distinct CDR3 sequences, approximately 28% of them found a single time. The top ten hold about 81% of the sample. The input for sequencing was CD8+ T cells from cultured PBMCs, taken from culture after CMV antigen stimulation. The receptors here all came from a human donor in good health (CMV status not recorded). Some clones in this sample may be carry-over from other donors' samples.

This CDR3 reads CASSKGRRDAEAFF. The CDR3 DNA is TGTGCCAGCAGTAAGGGACGTCGGGACGCTGAAGCTTTCTTT. This rearrangement joins TRBV27 to TRBJ1-1, with D possibly matching TRBD1 (5 bases). In germline, CDR1 is MNHEY, CDR2 SMNVEV (reference sequence). Trimming took 5 bases from V and 6 from J, leaving 16 bases between them. This CDR3 contains 14 residues.

The rearrangement joins TRBV27 to TRBJ1-1; weak D call: TRBD1 (5 bases). The CDR3 contains 15 residues. Germline V CDR1 and CDR2: MNHEY, SMNVEV (reference sequence). V dropped 3 bases and J dropped 1 base, with 12 bases sitting between them. The CDR3 DNA sequence: TGTGCCAGCAGTTTGAACAGGTTAGGGAACACTGAAGCTTTCTTT. Its translation: CASSLNRLGNTEAFF.

This clonotype was counted many times. The chain is built from TRBV7-8 and TRBJ1-2; D is possibly TRBD1 (5 bases). Germline CDR1 is SGHVS and CDR2 is FQNEAQ. V was clipped by 6 bases and J by 4 bases, with 9 bases between them. This CDR3 spans 12 amino acids. Written as DNA, the CDR3 is TGTGCCAGCAGTCTGGGGGGCTATGGCTACACCTTC. Its protein product is CASSLGGYGYTF.

This clonotype was detected a few times. The gene calls are TRBV6-1 and TRBJ1-2; unclear D gene. Trimming took 5 bases from V and 2 from J, leaving 12 bases between them. Germline CDR1 is MNHNS and CDR2 is SASEGT. CDR3 length: 14 residues. In DNA, the CDR3 is TGTGCCAGCAGTTACAGAAATGAAAACTATGGCTACACCTTC. As protein: CASSYRNENYGYTF.

The chain uses TRBV6-6 and TRBJ2-3; 10 nucleotides align to TRBD2. The junction had 4 bases not matched to a gene; V was cut back by 2 bases and J by 5 bases. Germline CDR1 and CDR2: MNHNY and SVGAGI (reference sequence). The length of the CDR3 is 15 residues. The CDR3: CASSYTSGALDTQYF. Written as DNA, the CDR3 is TGTGCCAGCAGTTACACTAGCGGGGCCCTAGATACGCAGTATTTT.

The chain combines TRBV6-2 or TRBV6-3 with TRBJ1-1; tentatively, D is TRBD1 (5 bases). This CDR3 has 10 residues. CDR1 and CDR2 (germline): MNHEY, SVGEGT. V lost 8 bases and J lost 7, with 8 bases in between. The CDR3: CASGADEAFF. The DNA for the CDR3 is TGTGCCAGCGGGGCGGATGAAGCTTTCTTT.

This clonotype was detected many times. This rearrangement joins TRBV4-1 to TRBJ1-2, with a possible D match to TRBD1 (6 bases). The V end lost 1 base, the J end lost 7 bases, and 13 bases lay between the germline ends. CDR3 length equals 14 residues. Germline CDR1 MGHRA, CDR2 YSYEKL. The CDR3 bases are TGCGCCAGCAGCCAAGCCGCAGGGGCGCTTGGCTACACCTTC. Translating gives CASSQAAGALGYTF.

This clonotype has only a few counts. The V call is TRBV12-3 or TRBV12-4, the J call TRBJ2-1; 7 bases match TRBD1. This CDR3 region has 14 residues. Losses at the gene ends were 7 bases for V and 4 bases for J; bases not matched to a gene: 7. CDR3 in DNA: TGTGCCAGCAACCCGGGACAGTATTACAATGAGCAGTTCTTC. Encoded protein: CASNPGQYYNEQFF.

This clonotype has only a few counts. The chain joins TRBV12-3 or TRBV12-4 to TRBJ2-5; the match to TRBD1 covers 7 bases. The trim removed 3 bases at V and 5 bases at J, leaving 12 bases unmatched. There are 16 residues in the CDR3. The CDR3 sequence is CASSLLGGAEQETQYF. As DNA, the CDR3 is TGTGCCAGCAGTTTGCTAGGGGGCGCGGAGCAGGAGACCCAGTACTTC.

The V and J genes are TRBV12-3 or TRBV12-4 and TRBJ1-5; D is uncertain. With 5 bases removed from V and 4 bases from J, the gap between germline ends came to 9 bases. This CDR3 has 13 amino acids. CDR3 residues: CASSTTWNQPQHF. The DNA of the CDR3 is TGTGCCAGCAGTACCACTTGGAATCAGCCCCAGCATTTT.

The sample holds a few counts of this clonotype. The rearrangement uses TRBV12-3 or TRBV12-4 and TRBJ1-1, with 7 bases aligning to TRBD1. CDR3 size: 14 residues. Trimming at V came to 6 bases and at J to 5 bases, leaving 9 bases not matched to a gene. CDR3 nucleotides: TGTGCCAGCAGCTTGAGTACAGGGGTAACTGAAGCTTTCTTT. It is translated as CASSLSTGVTEAFF.

V usage is TRBV28 and J usage is TRBJ2-1, with D possibly matching TRBD1 (6 bases). V lost 3 bases and J 5 bases, leaving 17 bases between the germline ends. The CDR3 runs 16 residues. Germline V gene lookup returns CDR1 MDHEN and CDR2 SYDVKM. CDR3: CASSFFARGSDNEQFF. The DNA of the CDR3 is TGTGCCAGCAGTTTTTTCGCCAGGGGATCTGACAATGAGCAGTTCTTC.

This clonotype was observed a handful of times. V is TRBV28 and J is TRBJ2-7; 9 bases are a match to TRBD2. Germline lookup yields CDR1 MDHEN and CDR2 SYDVKM. The V gene end was trimmed by 4 bases and the J gene end by 1 base; junction bases not matched to a gene: 11. This CDR3 is built from 17 residues. CDR3 in amino acids: CASSSPPPAGGSYEQYF. CDR3 sequence (DNA): TGTGCCAGCAGTTCTCCCCCTCCAGCGGGGGGATCCTACGAGCAGTACTTC.

The rearrangement joins TRBV5-4 to TRBJ2-5; perhaps TRBD1 as D (6 bases). Germline values: CDR1 SGHNT, CDR2 YYREEE (reference sequence). There are 15 residues in the CDR3. Deletions cut 2 bases from V and 4 bases from J, with 15 bases between. CDR3 amino acids: CASSLRQEVVETQYF. In DNA form, the CDR3 reads TGTGCCAGCAGCTTACGACAGGAGGTTGTAGAGACCCAGTACTTC.

The gene calls are TRBV19 and TRBJ2-2, with D maybe TRBD2 (7 bases). In germline, CDR1 is LNHDA, CDR2 SQIVND (reference sequence). V was shortened by 0 bases and J by 4 bases, with 12 bases between the two germline ends. The CDR3 length is 16 residues. CDR3 DNA sequence: TGTGCCAGTAGTATAGATGGCGGGGGCATCACCGGGGAGCTGTTTTTT. It yields the protein CASSIDGGGITGELFF. The full variable domain, with the rest looked up from reference TRBV19 and TRBJ2-2, is DGGITQSPKYLFRKEGQNVTLSCEQNLNHDAMYWYRQDPGQGLRLIYYSQIVNDFQKGDIAEGYSVSREKKESFPLTVTSAQKNPTAFYLCASSIDGGGITGELFFGEGSRLTVL.

The genes are TRBV6-5 and TRBJ1-1, with 7 bases fitting TRBD1. Looked up from germline, CDR1 is MNHEY and CDR2 is SVGAGI. CDR3 length: 15 residues. Trimming removed 0 bases from V and 3 bases from J; junction bases left unmatched: 4. The CDR3 loop reads CASSYSRGVYTEAFF. CDR3 nucleotides: TGTGCCAGCAGTTACTCCAGGGGGGTGTACACTGAAGCTTTCTTT.

The chain joins TRBV28 to TRBJ2-5; 8 nucleotides align to TRBD2. This CDR3 has 16 residues. J was trimmed by 4 bases and V by 7 bases; bases with no gene match: 14. Germline CDR1 and CDR2: MDHEN and SYDVKM. The CDR3 bases are TGTGCCAGCACGAAAGCCGGGGGGGAGCGGGGAGAGACCCAGTACTTC. Translating it yields CASTKAGGERGETQYF.

The chain combines TRBV20-1 with TRBJ2-1, with 14 bases fitting TRBD2. J gave up 7 bases and V 6 bases, and 5 bases lay outside the gene matches. This CDR3 region has 14 residues. The germline V gene encodes CDR1 DFQATT and CDR2 SNEGSKA (reference sequence). The CDR3 sequence is CSARTSGGLNEQFF. The CDR3 DNA reads TGCAGTGCCAGGACTAGCGGGGGGTTAAATGAGCAGTTCTTC.

As for this clonotype: A much larger clone lies one base from this, so it may be a read error. The chain joins TRBV7-9 to TRBJ2-7, with D possibly being TRBD1 (5 bases). Germline CDR1 and CDR2: SEHNR and FQNEAQ (reference sequence). V was trimmed by 1 base and J by 7 bases, leaving 17 bases between them. There are 15 residues in the CDR3. The CDR3 sequence is CASSLEAVTALEQYF. CDR3 DNA: TGTGCCAGCAGCTTAGAGGCCGTGACAGCCTTAGAGCAGTACTTC.

This clonotype was found a few times. The chain uses TRBV20-1 and TRBJ1-1, with D uncertain. The V gene lost 0 bases and the J gene lost 3 bases, with 14 bases spanning the gap. The germline CDR1 and CDR2 sequences are DFQATT and SNEGSKA (reference sequence). CDR3 length: 15 amino acids. The CDR3 region is CSARDREKGYTEAFF. The CDR3 region has the DNA TGCAGTGCTAGAGATCGGGAAAAAGGGTACACTGAAGCTTTCTTT.

This clonotype was recorded at least ten times. The V and J genes are TRBV7-6 and TRBJ2-1, with 8 positions matching TRBD1. After removal of 8 bases from V and 5 bases from J, the junction contained 26 bases not matched to a gene. The germline V gene has CDR1 SGHVS and CDR2 FNYEAQ. This CDR3 is built from 20 residues. CDR3 region: CASSAANPTADQGADNEQFF. CDR3 nucleotide sequence: TGTGCCAGCTCCGCGGCGAACCCCACGGCCGACCAGGGGGCGGACAATGAGCAGTTCTTC.

The DNA of the CDR3 is TGTGCCAGCAGCTTCGGGGGGCATGAGCAGTTCTTC. Its protein is CASSFGGHEQFF. V is TRBV5-6 and J is TRBJ2-1, with a weak D call TRBD2 (7 bases). The CDR3 is made up of 12 amino acids. V was cut by 2 bases and J by 8 bases, with 8 bases left in between. The V gene's germline CDR1 is SGHDT and CDR2 YYEEEE.

V usage is TRBV19 and J usage is TRBJ2-2; D remains unclear. There are 11 residues in the CDR3. Germline loops: CDR1 LNHDA, CDR2 SQIVND (reference sequence). V lost 3 bases and J 6 bases, leaving 2 bases between the germline ends. CDR3 nucleotides: TGTGCCAGTAGTATTGCCGGGGAGCTGTTTTTT. It is translated as CASSIAGELFF.